Following are 31 T cell receptor beta chains from one sample sequenced in a study of blood T cell repertoires in COVID-19. Method: immunoSEQ multiplex PCR; TCRdb's copy keeps in-frame clones and lacks some. The sample lists tens of thousands of clones, approximately 88% occurring once. The material sequenced was peripheral blood. These receptors came from a man in his forties with acute or convalescent COVID-19.

The J gene is TRBJ1-2, the V gene TRBV4-1, with no clear D. The CDR3 runs to 15 residues. Germline V lookup: CDR1 MGHRA, CDR2 YSYEKL. With 0 bases removed from V and 2 bases from J, the gap between germline ends came to 10 bases. DNA for the CDR3: TGCGCCAGCAGCCAAGATGAGGGCCAGAACTATGGCTACACCTTC. It encodes CASSQDEGQNYGYTF.

The chain combines TRBV27 with TRBJ2-7; D perhaps matches TRBD2 (5 bases). CDR3 length: 13 residues. V gave up 3 bases and J gave up 3 bases, with 9 bases separating them. The germline V gene has CDR1 MNHEY and CDR2 SMNVEV (reference sequence). This CDR3 reads CASSLSTSYEQYF. CDR3 in DNA: TGTGCCAGCAGTTTGTCCACTAGCTACGAGCAGTACTTC.

The CDR3 here is CASSQGNNQPQHF. DNA for the CDR3: TGTGCCAGCTCCCAGGGGAACAATCAGCCCCAGCATTTT. This sequence joins TRBV18 and TRBJ1-5; D perhaps matches TRBD1 (6 bases). The CDR3 loop spans 13 amino acids. V dropped 6 bases and J dropped 3 bases, with 9 bases sitting between them. Germline assignment: CDR1 KGHSH and CDR2 LQKENI.

The genes are TRBV18 and TRBJ1-2, with 9 bases that match TRBD1. This CDR3 is built from 15 residues. The germline gives CDR1 KGHSH, CDR2 LQKENI. The V gene end was trimmed by 5 bases and the J gene end by 2 bases; junction bases not matched to a gene: 6. DNA of the CDR3: TGTGCCAGCTCAGCCGGCGACAGGGGGAACTATGGCTACACCTTC. It codes for CASSAGDRGNYGYTF.

V usage is TRBV9 and J usage is TRBJ2-5; TRBD2 matches 7 bases. V was pared by 1 base and J by 5 bases, with 8 bases of the junction left unmatched. CDR3 length: 15 residues. Germline V lookup: CDR1 SGDLS, CDR2 YYNGEE. The CDR3 spells CASSVTGGLRETQYF. The CDR3 DNA follows: TGTGCCAGCAGCGTAACGGGAGGTCTCCGGGAGACCCAGTACTTC.

This chain uses TRBV19 with TRBJ2-3; D is unclear. Germline V CDR1 and CDR2: LNHDA, SQIVND (reference sequence). Trimming took off 3 bases at V and 0 bases at J, with 16 bases between the two ends. This CDR3 region has 17 residues. The CDR3 DNA follows: TGTGCCAGTAGTATTCGTAGCTTCCCTCCTAGCACAGATACGCAGTATTTT. Its translation is CASSIRSFPPSTDTQYF.

The chain joins TRBV30 to TRBJ1-1, with 8 bases matching TRBD1. V shed 5 bases, J shed 1 base, and the junction held 9 bases outside the gene matches. CDR1 is GTSNPN and CDR2 is SVGIG in the germline V gene (reference sequence). This CDR3 spans 15 amino acids. CDR3 sequence (DNA): TGTGCCTGGGAGACACCGGGACAGGAGAACACTGAAGCTTTCTTT. Its protein is CAWETPGQENTEAFF.

The rearrangement uses TRBV19 and TRBJ2-7; D possibly corresponds to TRBD2 (5 bases). V was pared by 3 bases and J by 5 bases, with 17 bases between. This CDR3 has 15 amino acids. CDR1 is LNHDA, CDR2 SQIVND, per germline (reference sequence). The CDR3 DNA is TGTGCCAGTAGTATGACTACCCAAGCCGGGGACGAGCAGTACTTC. Translation: CASSMTTQAGDEQYF.

The V gene is TRBV4-1, the J gene TRBJ2-3; 12 bases line up with TRBD2. CDR1 MGHRA and CDR2 YSYEKL come from the germline V gene. V dropped 5 bases and J dropped 5; count of bases not matched to a gene: 11. The CDR3 sequence is 17 residues long. CDR3 residues: CASSTASGRAVGDTQYF. CDR3 nucleotides: TGCGCCAGCAGCACCGCTAGCGGGAGGGCCGTAGGAGATACGCAGTATTTT.

This clone has a handful of counts. The chain is built from TRBV30 and TRBJ2-2, with D hard to call. The V and J ends lost 0 bases and 7 bases respectively, with 6 bases between them. The CDR3 is made up of 12 amino acids. The germline gives CDR1 GTSNPN, CDR2 SVGIG (reference sequence). CDR3 nucleotides: TGTGCCTGGAGTGTTAGTGGCGGGGAGCTGTTTTTT. Translating gives CAWSVSGGELFF.

This clone has only one observation. The rearrangement links TRBV19 to TRBJ2-1, with unresolved D. The V gene lost 2 bases and the J gene lost 8 bases, with 19 bases spanning the gap. This CDR3 contains 16 residues. The V gene's germline CDR1 is LNHDA and CDR2 SQIVND (reference sequence). The CDR3 protein is CASSIIRQPLVDEQFF. The CDR3 DNA sequence: TGTGCCAGTAGTATAATAAGGCAACCCCTAGTCGATGAGCAGTTCTTC.

The chain combines TRBV12-3 or TRBV12-4 with TRBJ1-1, with TRBD1 matching 7 bases. Trimming removed 5 bases from V and 4 bases from J; junction bases left unmatched: 4. The CDR3 extends over 13 amino acids. This CDR3 reads CASSRDRGTEAFF. CDR3 bases: TGTGCCAGCAGTCGGGACAGAGGCACTGAAGCTTTCTTT.

The chain employs TRBV11-3 and TRBJ2-5; tentative D call: TRBD2 (5 bases). CDR3 length equals 13 residues. The V gene lost 1 base and the J gene lost 6 bases, with 9 bases spanning the gap. In germline, CDR1 is SGHNT, CDR2 YENEEA. CDR3: CASSLVPGKTQYF. The CDR3 DNA follows: TGTGCCAGCAGCTTAGTACCGGGAAAGACCCAGTACTTC.

The gene calls are TRBV12-3 or TRBV12-4 and TRBJ2-3; no clear D. This CDR3 comprises 12 residues. Trimming cost V 3 bases and J 4 bases, with 5 bases left between them. The CDR3 protein is CASSFIADTQYF. DNA for the CDR3: TGTGCCAGCAGTTTTATTGCAGATACGCAGTATTTT.

The CDR3 loop is CASSLGGAMDIGNYGYTF. CDR3 sequence (DNA): TGTGCCAGCAGCTTAGGGGGGGCGATGGACATTGGTAACTATGGCTACACCTTC. The rearrangement uses TRBV5-6 and TRBJ1-2, with D perhaps matching TRBD1 (6 bases). Between the trimmed V and J ends, which lost 2 bases and 1 base, there was a span of 21 bases. The CDR3 has 18 amino acids. Germline loops: CDR1 SGHDT, CDR2 YYEEEE.

The V and J genes are TRBV5-1 and TRBJ2-1; D is unresolved. The CDR3 length is 14 residues. Germline-derived CDR1 and CDR2 are SGHRS and YFSETQ. V lost 1 base to trimming and J lost 2 bases, with 7 bases between them. This CDR3 reads CASSLSRTYNEQFF. The CDR3, as DNA: TGCGCCAGCAGCTTGAGCAGGACCTACAATGAGCAGTTCTTC.

The V and J genes are TRBV6-5 and TRBJ1-1; 7 bases match TRBD1. The V and J ends lost 2 bases and 1 base, in that order; junction bases with no gene match: 4. The CDR3 totals 15 residues. Germline CDR1 is MNHEY and CDR2 is SVGAGI. DNA of the CDR3: TGTGCCAGCAGTTACCGACAGGGTCAGAACACTGAAGCTTTCTTT. This gives the protein CASSYRQGQNTEAFF.

The chain is built from TRBV2 and TRBJ1-4; 9 bases fit TRBD1. Trimming took 6 bases from V and 7 from J; bases not matched to a gene: 9. CDR1 and CDR2 from the germline V gene are SNHLY and FYNNEI. The CDR3 length is 15 residues. CDR3 DNA sequence: TGTGCCAGCAGGGGGACAGGGAGCGGCAGTGAAAAACTGTTTTTT. It is translated as CASRGTGSGSEKLFF.

J is TRBJ1-4 and V is TRBV5-1; 7 bases match TRBD1. CDR3 size: 14 residues. The germline gives CDR1 SGHRS, CDR2 YFSETQ. J was trimmed by 6 bases and V by 0 bases; bases with no gene match: 2. The CDR3 sequence is CASSLAGTDEKLFF. CDR3 sequence (DNA): TGCGCCAGCAGCTTGGCCGGGACAGATGAAAAACTGTTTTTT.

J is TRBJ2-1 and V is TRBV19; TRBD1 agrees at 8 bases. The CDR3 is 15 residues long. V gave up 4 bases and J gave up 2 bases; unmatched junction bases: 4. CDR1 and CDR2 from the germline V gene are LNHDA and SQIVND (reference sequence). CDR3 bases: TGTGCCAGTAGTACGGGACAGGTTCCCTACAATGAGCAGTTCTTC. Amino acid sequence: CASSTGQVPYNEQFF. The entire variable domain, with the rest obtained from reference TRBV19 and TRBJ2-1, is as follows: DGGITQSPKYLFRKEGQNVTLSCEQNLNHDAMYWYRQDPGQGLRLIYYSQIVNDFQKGDIAEGYSVSREKKESFPLTVTSAQKNPTAFYLCASSTGQVPYNEQFFGPGTRLTVL.

This clone was recorded a few times. The chain carries TRBV20-1 and TRBJ2-7; 9 bases agree with TRBD1. The CDR3 runs to 15 residues. CDR1 and CDR2 (germline): DFQATT, SNEGSKA (reference sequence). V dropped 3 bases and J dropped 7; count of bases not matched to a gene: 13. This CDR3 reads CSASSWDRASWEQYF. As DNA, the CDR3 is TGCAGTGCTAGTAGTTGGGACAGGGCATCTTGGGAGCAGTACTTC.

The J gene is TRBJ1-4, the V gene TRBV12-3 or TRBV12-4; possibly TRBD1 for D (6 bases). The CDR3 sequence is 11 residues long. Trimming removed 8 bases at V and 8 bases at J, with 9 bases between. The CDR3 loop is CASRQGEKLFF. Here the CDR3 DNA reads TGTGCCAGCCGCCAGGGGGAAAAACTGTTTTTT.

The chain employs TRBV6-5 and TRBJ2-5; TRBD2 is a possible D gene (5 bases). V lost 8 bases and J 5 bases, leaving 18 bases between the germline ends. The germline V gene has CDR1 MNHEY and CDR2 SVGAGI. The CDR3 covers 14 residues. This CDR3 is CASGNGVLFETQYF. As DNA, the CDR3 is TGTGCCAGCGGGAACGGGGTCCTTTTTGAGACCCAGTACTTC.

This clone showed up just a few times. This chain joins TRBV25-1 and TRBJ2-1; the D gene is possibly TRBD1 (6 bases). V dropped 7 bases and J dropped 2 bases, with 15 bases sitting between them. CDR3 length: 15 amino acids. Looked up from germline, CDR1 is MGHDK and CDR2 is SYGVNS. The CDR3 coding sequence is TGTGCCAGCACCTGGGCAGAGGGGGCCTACAATGAGCAGTTCTTC. This translates into CASTWAEGAYNEQFF. Using reference TRBV25-1 and TRBJ2-1 for the parts outside the CDR3, the full variable domain is EADIYQTPRYLVIGTGKKITLECSQTMGHDKMYWYQQDPGMELHLIHYSYGVNSTEKGDLSSESTVSRIRTEHFPLTLESARPSHTSQYLCASTWAEGAYNEQFFGPGTRLTVL.

The chain has TRBV6-2 or TRBV6-3 and TRBJ2-7, with a tentative D call TRBD1 (6 bases). The CDR3 sequence is 12 residues long. Germline V gene lookup returns CDR1 MNHEY and CDR2 SVGEGT. V gave up 5 bases and J gave up 5 bases, with 10 bases separating them. DNA of the CDR3: TGTGCCAGCAGTATTCGACAGGACGAGCAGTACTTC. It codes for CASSIRQDEQYF.

The rearrangement joins TRBV5-4 to TRBJ2-3, with 10 bases lining up with TRBD1. Losses at the gene ends were 7 bases for V and 3 bases for J; bases not matched to a gene: 8. CDR1 and CDR2 (germline): SGHNT, YYREEE (reference sequence). The CDR3 length is 15 residues. The CDR3 loop reads CASHRGDRGTDTQYF. The CDR3 region has the DNA TGTGCCAGCCACCGAGGGGACAGGGGAACAGATACGCAGTATTTT.

The V and J genes are TRBV5-1 and TRBJ1-1; TRBD1 matches at 7 bases. Germline trimming cut 2 bases from V and 11 bases from J; bases unmatched to any gene: 9. The germline V gene encodes CDR1 SGHRS and CDR2 YFSETQ. CDR3 length: 13 amino acids. The DNA of the CDR3 is TGCGCCAGCAGCTTACAACAGGGGAAGGTTGCTTTCTTT. The encoded protein is CASSLQQGKVAFF.

This clone was picked up a small number of times. V gene TRBV30 combines with J gene TRBJ1-2; no firm D call. CDR3 length: 13 residues. Germline V lookup: CDR1 GTSNPN, CDR2 SVGIG (reference sequence). Deletions cut 7 bases from V and 0 bases from J, with 12 bases between. CDR3 sequence reads: CAYHRGTNYGYTF. CDR3 DNA sequence: TGTGCCTACCACCGGGGAACTAACTATGGCTACACCTTC.

The sample holds a few counts of this clone. The rearrangement joins TRBV19 to TRBJ1-5, with D maybe TRBD1 (5 bases). Germline CDR1 is LNHDA and CDR2 is SQIVND (reference sequence). This CDR3 spans 15 amino acids. The V gene lost 5 bases and the J gene lost 15 bases, with 26 bases spanning the gap. The CDR3 coding sequence is TGTGCCAGTAGTGCCTACTCGGACACGAAAGCCCAGCTGCATTTT. It is translated as CASSAYSDTKAQLHF. The entire variable domain, with the rest obtained from reference TRBV19 and TRBJ1-5, is as follows: DGGITQSPKYLFRKEGQNVTLSCEQNLNHDAMYWYRQDPGQGLRLIYYSQIVNDFQKGDIAEGYSVSREKKESFPLTVTSAQKNPTAFYLCASSAYSDTKAQLHFGDGTRLSIL.

This chain uses TRBV2 with TRBJ1-5, with D perhaps matching TRBD1 (6 bases). Trimming cost V 6 bases and J 2 bases, with 17 bases left between them. Germline V CDR1 and CDR2: SNHLY, FYNNEI. The CDR3 has 16 residues. The CDR3 spells CASRARGALGNQPQHF. The CDR3 DNA follows: TGTGCCAGCAGGGCGCGGGGGGCGTTGGGCAATCAGCCCCAGCATTTT.

The chain has TRBV4-2 and TRBJ2-5, with D possibly TRBD2 on 5 matching bases. The CDR3 consists of 16 residues. The V and J ends lost 1 base and 4 bases respectively, with 16 bases between them. CDR1 is LGHNA and CDR2 is YNFKEQ in the germline V gene. CDR3 in DNA: TGTGCCAGCAGCCAAGGGACTGGGCTGATCCGAGAGACCCAGTACTTC. Amino acids: CASSQGTGLIRETQYF.